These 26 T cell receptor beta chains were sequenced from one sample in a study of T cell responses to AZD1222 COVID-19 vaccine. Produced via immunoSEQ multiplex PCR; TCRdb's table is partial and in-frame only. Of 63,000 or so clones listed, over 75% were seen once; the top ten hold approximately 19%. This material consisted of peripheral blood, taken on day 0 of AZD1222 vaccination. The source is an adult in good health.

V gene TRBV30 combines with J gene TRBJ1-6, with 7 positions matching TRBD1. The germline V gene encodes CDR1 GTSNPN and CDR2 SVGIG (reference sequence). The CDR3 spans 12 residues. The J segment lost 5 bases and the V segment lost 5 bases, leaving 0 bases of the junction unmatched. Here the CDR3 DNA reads TGTGCCTGGCAGGGGGATAATTCACCCCTCCACTTT. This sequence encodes CAWQGDNSPLHF.

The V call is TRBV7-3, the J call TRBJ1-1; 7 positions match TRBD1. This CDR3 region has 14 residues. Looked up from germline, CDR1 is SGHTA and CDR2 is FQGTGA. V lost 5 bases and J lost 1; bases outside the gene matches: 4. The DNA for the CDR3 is TGTGCCAGCAGCACGACAGGGAGGAACACTGAAGCTTTCTTT. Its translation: CASSTTGRNTEAFF.

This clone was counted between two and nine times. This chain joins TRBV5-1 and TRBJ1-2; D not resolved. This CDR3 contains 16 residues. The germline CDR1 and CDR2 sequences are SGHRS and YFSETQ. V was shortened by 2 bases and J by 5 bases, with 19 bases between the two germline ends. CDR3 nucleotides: TGCGCCAGCAGCTTCAATAGGGTGGCTCTAGGGTATGGCTACACCTTC. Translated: CASSFNRVALGYGYTF.

This CDR3 reads CASTLYRERNQPQHF. CDR3 bases: TGTGCCAGCACCCTGTACAGGGAAAGAAATCAGCCCCAGCATTTT. This rearrangement joins TRBV6-5 to TRBJ1-5; maybe TRBD1 (6 bases). From germline, CDR1 is MNHEY and CDR2 SVGAGI. This CDR3 is built from 15 residues. Trimming took 7 bases from V and 4 from J, leaving 17 bases between them.

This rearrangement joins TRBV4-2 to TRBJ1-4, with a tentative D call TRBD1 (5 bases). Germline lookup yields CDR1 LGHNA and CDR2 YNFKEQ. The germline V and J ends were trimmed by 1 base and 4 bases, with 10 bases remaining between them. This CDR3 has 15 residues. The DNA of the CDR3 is TGTGCCAGCAGCCAAGGGGACGAAGGTAATGAAAAACTGTTTTTT. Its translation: CASSQGDEGNEKLFF.

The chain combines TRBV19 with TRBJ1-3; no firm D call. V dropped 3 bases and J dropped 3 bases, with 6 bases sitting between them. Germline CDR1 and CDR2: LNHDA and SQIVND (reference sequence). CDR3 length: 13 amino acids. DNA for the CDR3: TGTGCCAGTAGTATGGCCGGTGGAAACACCATATATTTT. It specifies CASSMAGGNTIYF.

DNA for the CDR3: TGTGCCACCAGCAGAGATAAGGGTCGGAACTCTGGAAACACCATATATTTT. Translating gives CATSRDKGRNSGNTIYF. V and J are TRBV15 and TRBJ1-3, with D hard to call. CDR1 is LNHNV, CDR2 YYDKDF, per germline (reference sequence). This CDR3 comprises 17 residues. Trimming pared 0 bases from V and 0 bases from J, leaving 12 bases between.

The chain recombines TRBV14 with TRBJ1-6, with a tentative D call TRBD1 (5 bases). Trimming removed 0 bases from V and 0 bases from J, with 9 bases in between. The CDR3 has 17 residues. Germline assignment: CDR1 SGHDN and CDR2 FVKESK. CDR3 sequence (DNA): TGTGCCAGCAGCCAAGAGGGGGGAAGCTCCTATAATTCACCCCTCCACTTT. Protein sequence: CASSQEGGSSYNSPLHF.

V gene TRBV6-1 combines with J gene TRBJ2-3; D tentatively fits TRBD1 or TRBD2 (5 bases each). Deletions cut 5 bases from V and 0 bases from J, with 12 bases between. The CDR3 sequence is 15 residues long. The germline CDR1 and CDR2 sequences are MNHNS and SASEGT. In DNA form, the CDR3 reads TGTGCCAGCAGTTCTCGGGACCCTAGCACAGATACGCAGTATTTT. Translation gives CASSSRDPSTDTQYF.

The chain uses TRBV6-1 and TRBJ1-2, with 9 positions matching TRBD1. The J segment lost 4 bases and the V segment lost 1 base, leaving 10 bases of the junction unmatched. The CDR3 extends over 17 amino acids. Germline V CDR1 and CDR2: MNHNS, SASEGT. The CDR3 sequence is CASSEEVGQGRPYGYTF. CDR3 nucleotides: TGTGCCAGCAGTGAAGAGGTGGGACAGGGAAGACCCTATGGCTACACCTTC.

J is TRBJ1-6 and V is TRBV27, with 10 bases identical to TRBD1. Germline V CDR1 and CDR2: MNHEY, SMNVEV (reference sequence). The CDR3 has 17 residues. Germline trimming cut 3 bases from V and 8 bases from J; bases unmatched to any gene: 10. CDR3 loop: CASSFSGQGGSHSPLHF. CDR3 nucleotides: TGTGCCAGCAGTTTCTCCGGACAGGGGGGGAGTCATTCACCCCTCCACTTT.

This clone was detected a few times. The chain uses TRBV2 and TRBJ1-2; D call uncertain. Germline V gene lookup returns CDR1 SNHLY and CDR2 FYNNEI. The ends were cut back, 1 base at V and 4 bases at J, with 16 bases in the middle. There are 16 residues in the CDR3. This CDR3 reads CASSEGAQLRSYGYTF. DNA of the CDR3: TGTGCCAGCAGTGAAGGGGCTCAGCTAAGATCCTATGGCTACACCTTC.

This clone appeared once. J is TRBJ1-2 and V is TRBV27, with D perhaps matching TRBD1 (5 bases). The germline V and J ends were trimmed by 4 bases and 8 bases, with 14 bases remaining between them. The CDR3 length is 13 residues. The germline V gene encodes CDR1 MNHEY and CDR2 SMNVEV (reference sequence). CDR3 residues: CASSSQGPGGYTF. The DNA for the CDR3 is TGTGCCAGCAGTTCGCAGGGCCCGGGAGGCTACACCTTC.

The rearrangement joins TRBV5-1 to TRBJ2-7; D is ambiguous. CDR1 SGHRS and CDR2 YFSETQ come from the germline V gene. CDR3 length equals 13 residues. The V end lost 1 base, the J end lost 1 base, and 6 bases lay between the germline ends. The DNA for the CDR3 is TGCGCCAGCAGCTTGACCGGGTCCTACGAGCAGTACTTC. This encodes CASSLTGSYEQYF.

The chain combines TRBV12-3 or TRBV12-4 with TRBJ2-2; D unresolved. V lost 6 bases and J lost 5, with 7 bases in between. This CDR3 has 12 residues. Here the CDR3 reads CASSEITGELFF. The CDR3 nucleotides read TGTGCCAGCAGCGAGATAACCGGGGAGCTGTTTTTT.

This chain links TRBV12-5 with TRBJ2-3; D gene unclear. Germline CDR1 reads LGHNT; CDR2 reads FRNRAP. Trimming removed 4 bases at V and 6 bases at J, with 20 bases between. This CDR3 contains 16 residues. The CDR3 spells CASGSTRAARSDTQYF. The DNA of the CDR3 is TGTGCTAGTGGTTCCACACGGGCCGCTCGGAGTGATACGCAGTATTTT.

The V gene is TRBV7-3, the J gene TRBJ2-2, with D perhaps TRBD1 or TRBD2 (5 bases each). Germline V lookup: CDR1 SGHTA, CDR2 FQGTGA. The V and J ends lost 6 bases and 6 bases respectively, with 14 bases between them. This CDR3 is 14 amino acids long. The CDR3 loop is CASSPIGGSGELFF. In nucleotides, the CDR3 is TGTGCCAGCAGTCCCATTGGGGGTTCCGGGGAGCTGTTTTTT.

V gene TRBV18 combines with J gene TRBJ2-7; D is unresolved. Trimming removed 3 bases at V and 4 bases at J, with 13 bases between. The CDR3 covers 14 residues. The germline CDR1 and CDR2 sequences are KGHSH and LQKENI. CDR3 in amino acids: CASSPPIRGYEQYF. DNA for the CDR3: TGTGCCAGCTCACCCCCTATCAGAGGTTACGAGCAGTACTTC.

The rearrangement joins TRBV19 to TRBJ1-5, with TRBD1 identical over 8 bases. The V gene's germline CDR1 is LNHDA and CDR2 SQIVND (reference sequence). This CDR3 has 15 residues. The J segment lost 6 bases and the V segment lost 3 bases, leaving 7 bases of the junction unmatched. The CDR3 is CASSMRQGAAQPQHF. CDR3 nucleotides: TGTGCCAGTAGTATGAGGCAGGGGGCGGCTCAGCCCCAGCATTTT.

The CDR3 loop is CASSITRGSSGNTIYF. The CDR3 DNA reads TGTGCCAGCAGTATCACTCGGGGAAGCTCTGGAAACACCATATATTTT. The rearrangement joins TRBV28 to TRBJ1-3; D gene unclear. Trimming stripped 5 bases from V and 0 bases from J, with 14 bases between. The germline V gene encodes CDR1 MDHEN and CDR2 SYDVKM. The CDR3 is 16 amino acids.

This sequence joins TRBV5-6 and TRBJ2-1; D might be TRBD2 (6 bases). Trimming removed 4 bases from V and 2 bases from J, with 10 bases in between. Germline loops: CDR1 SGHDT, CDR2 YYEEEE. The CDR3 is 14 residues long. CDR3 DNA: TGTGCCAGCAGCCGGACGGGGGCCTACAATGAGCAGTTCTTC. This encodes CASSRTGAYNEQFF.

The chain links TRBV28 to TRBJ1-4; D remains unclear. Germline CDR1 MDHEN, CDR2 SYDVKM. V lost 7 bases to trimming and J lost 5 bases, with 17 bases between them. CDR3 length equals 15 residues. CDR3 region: CASTPRGGPNEKLFF. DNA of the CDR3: TGTGCCAGCACCCCACGGGGAGGTCCGAATGAAAAACTGTTTTTT.

CDR3 coding DNA: TGTGCCAGCAGCGTAAACCCTACAGGGTACGAGCAGTACTTC. As protein: CASSVNPTGYEQYF. This chain connects TRBV9 to TRBJ2-7, with D perhaps matching TRBD1 (6 bases). Trimming took 1 base from V and 4 from J, leaving 12 bases between them. Germline V lookup: CDR1 SGDLS, CDR2 YYNGEE. There are 14 residues in the CDR3.

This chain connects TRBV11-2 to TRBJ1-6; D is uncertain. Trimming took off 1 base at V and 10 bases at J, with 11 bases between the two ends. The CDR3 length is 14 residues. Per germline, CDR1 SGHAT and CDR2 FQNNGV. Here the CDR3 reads CASSLAGWRSPLHF. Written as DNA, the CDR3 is TGTGCCAGCAGCTTAGCGGGATGGAGGTCACCCCTCCACTTT.

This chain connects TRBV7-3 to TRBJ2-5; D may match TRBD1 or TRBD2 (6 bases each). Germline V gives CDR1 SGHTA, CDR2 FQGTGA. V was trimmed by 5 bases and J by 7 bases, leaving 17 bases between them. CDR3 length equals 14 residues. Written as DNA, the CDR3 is TGTGCCAGCAGCGCCGGGGGCAGTGTCGGGACCCAGTACTTC. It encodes CASSAGGSVGTQYF.

For the CDR3, the DNA is TGTGCCAGCCGGGACCCCAGGGTCTATCAGCCCCAGCATTTT. Translating it yields CASRDPRVYQPQHF. The chain employs TRBV10-3 and TRBJ1-5, with TRBD1 as a possible D gene (5 bases). Trimming took 10 bases from V and 5 from J, leaving 18 bases between them. The CDR3 consists of 14 residues. CDR1 and CDR2 (germline): ENHRY, SYGVKD.